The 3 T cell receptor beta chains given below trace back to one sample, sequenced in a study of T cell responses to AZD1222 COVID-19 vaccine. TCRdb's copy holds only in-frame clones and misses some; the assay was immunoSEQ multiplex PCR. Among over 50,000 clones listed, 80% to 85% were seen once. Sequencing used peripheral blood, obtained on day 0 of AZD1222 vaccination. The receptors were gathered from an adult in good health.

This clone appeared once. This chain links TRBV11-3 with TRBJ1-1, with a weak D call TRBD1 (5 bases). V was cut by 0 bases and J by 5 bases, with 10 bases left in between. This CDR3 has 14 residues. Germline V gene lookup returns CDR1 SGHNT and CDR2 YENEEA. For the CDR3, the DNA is TGTGCCAGCAGCTTAGACGGGGGTCCGACTGAAGCTTTCTTT. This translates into CASSLDGGPTEAFF.

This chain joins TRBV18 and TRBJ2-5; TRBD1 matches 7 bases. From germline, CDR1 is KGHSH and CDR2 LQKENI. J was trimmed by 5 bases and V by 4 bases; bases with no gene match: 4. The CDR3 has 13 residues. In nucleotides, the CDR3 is TGTGCCAGCTCACAACAGGGGTTGGAGACCCAGTACTTC. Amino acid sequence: CASSQQGLETQYF.

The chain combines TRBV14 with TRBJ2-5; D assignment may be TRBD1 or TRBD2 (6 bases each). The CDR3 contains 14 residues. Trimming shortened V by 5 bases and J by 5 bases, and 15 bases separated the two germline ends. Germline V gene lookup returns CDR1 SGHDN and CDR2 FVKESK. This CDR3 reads CASSSGGRRETQYF. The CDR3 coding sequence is TGTGCCAGCAGCAGTGGGGGGCGCAGGGAGACCCAGTACTTC. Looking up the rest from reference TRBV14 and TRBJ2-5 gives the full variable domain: EAGVTQFPSHSVIEKGQTVTLRCDPISGHDNLYWYRRVMGKEIKFLLHFVKESKQDESGMPNNRFLAERTGGTYSTLKVQPAELEDSGVYFCASSSGGRRETQYFGPGTRLLVL.